One and the same sample provided the 32 T cell receptor beta chains below, sequenced in a study of graft-versus-host responses after intestinal transplantation. Their antigens are not known. Produced via immunoSEQ multiplex PCR; TCRdb's table is partial and in-frame only. The data contain about 47,000 clones, approximately 95% of them singletons. Material: unstimulated CD8+ T cells sorted from spleen or lymph node cells, obtained before transplant. Every receptor here comes from a human donor who was the organ donor for an intestinal transplant.

The rearrangement joins TRBV4-2 to TRBJ2-7, with 7 bases fitting TRBD2. CDR3 length: 15 residues. The V segment lost 4 bases and the J segment 4 bases; nucleotides outside the gene matches: 10. Germline-derived CDR1 and CDR2 are LGHNA and YNFKEQ. The CDR3 here is CASSPTAPSGYEQYF. CDR3 coding DNA: TGTGCCAGCAGCCCCACTGCCCCTAGCGGTTACGAGCAGTACTTC.

V is TRBV7-8 and J is TRBJ2-2; 13 nucleotides agree with TRBD2. Germline lookup yields CDR1 SGHVS and CDR2 FQNEAQ. This CDR3 comprises 17 residues. V shed 4 bases, J shed 4 bases, and the junction held 6 bases outside the gene matches. The CDR3 spells CASSWGLAGTITGELFF. As DNA, the CDR3 is TGTGCCAGCAGCTGGGGACTAGCGGGGACAATCACCGGGGAGCTGTTTTTT.

The rearrangement links TRBV19 to TRBJ1-4; 9 bases are a match to TRBD1. In germline, CDR1 is LNHDA, CDR2 SQIVND (reference sequence). The ends lost 3 bases at V and 6 bases at J; junction bases unmatched: 14. This CDR3 has 18 amino acids. The CDR3 nucleotides read TGTGCCAGTAGTATTCAAGCTTGGGGGGACAGGGTCGATGAAAAACTGTTTTTT. It codes for CASSIQAWGDRVDEKLFF.

This chain uses TRBV7-3 with TRBJ1-1, with unresolved D. The CDR3 covers 16 residues. CDR1 and CDR2 (germline): SGHTA, FQGTGA. V shed 0 bases and J shed 5 bases, with 16 bases lying between them. CDR3 nucleotides: TGTGCCAGCAGCTTAACTCAGGTGGCGGGGAGGACTGAAGCTTTCTTT. It encodes CASSLTQVAGRTEAFF.

This chain connects TRBV15 to TRBJ2-7; the D gene is possibly TRBD1 (5 bases). The V end lost 1 base, the J end lost 3 bases, and 13 bases lay between the germline ends. In germline, CDR1 is LNHNV, CDR2 YYDKDF (reference sequence). The CDR3 is made up of 15 amino acids. In DNA form, the CDR3 reads TGTGCCACCAGCAGAGTACATGGGGCCGACTACGAGCAGTACTTC. Translating gives CATSRVHGADYEQYF.

The genes are TRBV30 and TRBJ2-1, with D perhaps assigned TRBD1 or TRBD2 (5 bases each). Looked up from germline, CDR1 is GTSNPN and CDR2 is SVGIG (reference sequence). The germline V and J ends were trimmed by 3 bases and 4 bases, with 19 bases remaining between them. This CDR3 contains 16 residues. CDR3 protein: CAWSDAGDPLYNEQFF. CDR3 bases: TGTGCCTGGAGCGACGCCGGGGACCCTCTTTACAATGAGCAGTTCTTC. The full variable domain, with the rest looked up from reference TRBV30 and TRBJ2-1, is SQTIHQWPATLVQPVGSPLSLECTVEGTSNPNLYWYRQAAGRGLQLLFYSVGIGQISSEVPQNLSASRPQDRQFILSSKKLLLSDSGFYLCAWSDAGDPLYNEQFFGPGTRLTVL.

The chain is built from TRBV23-1 and TRBJ1-5; D gene unclear. TRBV23-1 is flagged as an ORF with uncertain function. Trimming removed 2 bases at V and 3 bases at J, with 11 bases between. CDR3 length: 15 residues. CDR3 bases: TGCGCCAGCAGTCAAGCGACACTTTACAATCAGCCCCAGCATTTT. Residues: CASSQATLYNQPQHF.

The chain combines TRBV4-1 with TRBJ2-1; D unresolved. In germline, CDR1 is MGHRA, CDR2 YSYEKL. V lost 4 bases, J lost 5 bases, and 15 bases lay in between. The CDR3 has 15 amino acids. In DNA form, the CDR3 reads TGCGCCAGCAGCCCAGGCGGCGGACCCCACAATGAGCAGTTCTTC. Translating it yields CASSPGGGPHNEQFF.

The chain joins TRBV10-3 to TRBJ2-7; D may be TRBD2 (6 bases). Per germline, CDR1 ENHRY and CDR2 SYGVKD. V lost 7 bases, J lost 9 bases, and 19 bases lay in between. The CDR3 is 13 residues long. The CDR3 protein is CAIKAPEGPGQYF. CDR3 in DNA: TGTGCCATCAAAGCCCCGGAGGGGCCTGGGCAGTACTTC.

This chain links TRBV5-1 with TRBJ1-6; the D is unclear. Germline assignment: CDR1 SGHRS and CDR2 YFSETQ. The V end lost 4 bases, the J end lost 7 bases, and 6 bases lay between the germline ends. The length of the CDR3 is 12 residues. CDR3 residues: CASSPDNSPLHF. CDR3 sequence (DNA): TGCGCCAGCAGCCCGGACAATTCACCCCTCCACTTT.

The V gene is TRBV27, the J gene TRBJ2-5, with a possible D match to TRBD1 (7 bases). V was trimmed by 7 bases and J by 0 bases, leaving 18 bases between them. Germline loops: CDR1 MNHEY, CDR2 SMNVEV (reference sequence). The CDR3 runs to 16 residues. The CDR3 DNA is TGTGCCAGCAATAACAGGGGCGCGGGGCACCAAGAGACCCAGTACTTC. It yields the protein CASNNRGAGHQETQYF.

This chain links TRBV13 with TRBJ2-7, with D perhaps TRBD1 or TRBD2 (5 bases each). The CDR3 contains 14 residues. Per the germline V gene, CDR1 is PRHDT and CDR2 is FYEKMQ (reference sequence). The ends were cut back, 6 bases at V and 2 bases at J, with 14 bases in the middle. CDR3 residues: CASRGTGSTYEQYF. CDR3 DNA: TGTGCCAGCAGGGGGACGGGTTCCACCTACGAGCAGTACTTC.

The chain uses TRBV7-9 and TRBJ2-1; either TRBD1 or TRBD2 may fit D (5 bases each). The CDR3 is 16 amino acids. The V gene lost 1 base and the J gene lost 0 bases, with 10 bases spanning the gap. Germline loops: CDR1 SEHNR, CDR2 FQNEAQ (reference sequence). The CDR3: CASSLGSGSSYNEQFF. In nucleotides, the CDR3 is TGTGCCAGCAGCTTAGGCTCAGGGAGCTCCTACAATGAGCAGTTCTTC.

The chain uses TRBV7-9 and TRBJ2-5; D unresolved. The CDR3 loop spans 14 amino acids. The V gene's germline CDR1 is SEHNR and CDR2 FQNEAQ (reference sequence). Trimming cost V 3 bases and J 0 bases, with 8 bases left between them. The CDR3 reads CASSFTQNQETQYF. The CDR3 region has the DNA TGTGCCAGCAGCTTTACACAGAACCAAGAGACCCAGTACTTC.

The chain is built from TRBV28 and TRBJ1-1; a weak D match, TRBD1 (6 bases). The V end lost 2 bases, the J end lost 0 bases, and 10 bases lay between the germline ends. The CDR3 has 15 amino acids. Looked up from germline, CDR1 is MDHEN and CDR2 is SYDVKM. For the CDR3, the DNA is TGTGCCAGCAGTTTAGACCAGGGGCTGAACACTGAAGCTTTCTTT. This encodes CASSLDQGLNTEAFF.

The chain carries TRBV6-4 and TRBJ1-2; maybe TRBD1 (5 bases). The germline V gene encodes CDR1 MRHNA and CDR2 SNTAGT. The V and J ends lost 3 bases and 7 bases respectively, with 12 bases between them. This CDR3 spans 13 amino acids. In DNA form, the CDR3 reads TGTGCCAGCAGTGAAGGGCAGGGTCGTGGCTACACCTTC. It is translated as CASSEGQGRGYTF.

The V and J genes are TRBV4-1 and TRBJ1-5; possibly TRBD1 for D (6 bases). Trimming took off 0 bases at V and 11 bases at J, with 20 bases between the two ends. CDR1 is MGHRA and CDR2 is YSYEKL in the germline V gene. The CDR3 consists of 16 residues. CDR3 sequence (DNA): TGCGCCAGCAGCCAAGAAACTTCAGGGGCGGGGGTGGCCCAGCATTTT. As protein: CASSQETSGAGVAQHF.

This clone was picked up one time. This sequence joins TRBV4-1 and TRBJ2-7, with 9 bases that match TRBD1. The CDR3 loop spans 12 amino acids. Germline V CDR1 and CDR2: MGHRA, YSYEKL. V gave up 8 bases and J gave up 5 bases; unmatched junction bases: 4. The CDR3 DNA reads as TGCGCCAGCGGGACAGGGTGGAACGAGCAGTACTTC. Its protein is CASGTGWNEQYF.

This chain links TRBV27 with TRBJ1-1, with 7 bases that match TRBD1. CDR1 is MNHEY and CDR2 is SMNVEV in the germline V gene (reference sequence). The CDR3 covers 13 residues. V was clipped by 6 bases and J by 2 bases; unmatched bases: 3. The CDR3 sequence is CASSRQGNTEAFF. CDR3 sequence (DNA): TGTGCCAGCAGCCGACAGGGAAACACTGAAGCTTTCTTT.

The chain combines TRBV28 with TRBJ1-2; the D gene is possibly TRBD1 (6 bases). The V and J ends lost 5 bases and 3 bases respectively, with 28 bases between them. CDR3 length: 19 residues. Germline loops: CDR1 MDHEN, CDR2 SYDVKM. CDR3 sequence (DNA): TGTGCCAGCAGTCCTCTGCTTATGACTCGGACAGAGAATTACTATGGCTACACCTTC. Protein product: CASSPLLMTRTENYYGYTF.

The CDR3 protein is CAWSRVGSTEAFF. The CDR3 nucleotides are TGTGCCTGGAGTAGAGTGGGGAGTACTGAAGCTTTCTTT. This chain connects TRBV30 to TRBJ1-1; D gene ambiguous. Looked up from germline, CDR1 is GTSNPN and CDR2 is SVGIG (reference sequence). The CDR3 loop spans 13 amino acids. Trimming shortened V by 2 bases and J by 5 bases, and 12 bases separated the two germline ends.

The rearrangement joins TRBV19 to TRBJ2-5, with D possibly being TRBD2 (6 bases). V lost 4 bases and J lost 0, with 18 bases in between. The CDR3 contains 17 residues. Germline-derived CDR1 and CDR2 are LNHDA and SQIVND (reference sequence). The CDR3 DNA is TGTGCCAGTAGTAGGAAGGTAGGAGGGCTCTACCAAGAGACCCAGTACTTC. Translated, it gives CASSRKVGGLYQETQYF.

The chain recombines TRBV19 with TRBJ2-2, with unresolved D. The V and J ends lost 5 bases and 6 bases respectively, with 16 bases between them. Germline V gene lookup returns CDR1 LNHDA and CDR2 SQIVND (reference sequence). This CDR3 is 15 amino acids long. The CDR3 bases are TGTGCCAGTAGTGATCTAAACTCAGGCGCCGGGGAGCTGTTTTTT. Amino acids: CASSDLNSGAGELFF. Based on the CDR3 plus reference TRBV19 and TRBJ2-2, the full variable domain is DGGITQSPKYLFRKEGQNVTLSCEQNLNHDAMYWYRQDPGQGLRLIYYSQIVNDFQKGDIAEGYSVSREKKESFPLTVTSAQKNPTAFYLCASSDLNSGAGELFFGEGSRLTVL.

The chain is built from TRBV27 and TRBJ2-7; either TRBD1 or TRBD2 may fit D (5 bases each). CDR1 MNHEY and CDR2 SMNVEV come from the germline V gene (reference sequence). CDR3 size: 13 residues. Trimming stripped 1 base from V and 5 bases from J, with 9 bases between. DNA of the CDR3: TGTGCCAGCAGTTTATATGGGGGAGACGAGCAGTACTTC. This codes for CASSLYGGDEQYF.

The chain uses TRBV27 and TRBJ1-3; D is unresolved. The length of the CDR3 is 13 residues. Germline V gene sequence: CDR1 MNHEY, CDR2 SMNVEV (reference sequence). V was cut by 6 bases and J by 3 bases, with 9 bases left in between. CDR3: CASSSTVGNTIYF. The DNA of the CDR3 is TGTGCCAGCAGCTCTACAGTTGGAAACACCATATATTTT.

As for this clone: At one end, the junction sequence differs from germline, possibly due to a read error. The chain links TRBV4-1 to TRBJ2-7; D is unresolved. Per germline, CDR1 MGHRA and CDR2 YSYEKL. CDR3 length equals 13 residues. CDR3 DNA sequence: TGCGCCAGCAGCCCCGGAACAAGTTACGGGCAGTACTTC. Encoded protein: CASSPGTSYGQYF.

This clone was seen once. This chain uses TRBV10-3 with TRBJ1-2, with 9 bases fitting TRBD1. The CDR3 spans 14 residues. With 6 bases clipped from V and 3 bases from J, the junction kept 5 bases outside the gene matches. CDR1 ENHRY and CDR2 SYGVKD come from the germline V gene. DNA of the CDR3: TGTGCCATCAGGACAGGGGGAGCGGACTATGGCTACACCTTC. This encodes CAIRTGGADYGYTF.

The chain couples TRBV30 to TRBJ2-7, with 8 bases that match TRBD2. J lost 2 bases, V lost 3 bases, and 0 bases had no gene match. CDR1 is GTSNPN and CDR2 is SVGIG in the germline V gene (reference sequence). The CDR3 spans 12 residues. The DNA for the CDR3 is TGTGCCTGGAGCGGGGGGGCCTACGAGCAGTACTTC. Its translation: CAWSGGAYEQYF.

The gene calls are TRBV14 and TRBJ2-7; D may be TRBD1 (6 bases). The CDR3 totals 18 residues. The V end lost 0 bases, the J end lost 2 bases, and 20 bases lay between the germline ends. Germline assignment: CDR1 SGHDN and CDR2 FVKESK. CDR3 nucleotide sequence: TGTGCCAGCAGCCAAGATGGTGGGGGCAGAGGGGATCCCTACGAGCAGTACTTC. Amino acid sequence: CASSQDGGGRGDPYEQYF.

The sample holds one count of this clone. The rearrangement joins TRBV4-1 to TRBJ2-5, with TRBD1 identical over 8 bases. V was clipped by 0 bases and J by 4 bases; unmatched bases: 7. CDR1 is MGHRA, CDR2 YSYEKL, per germline. This CDR3 comprises 16 residues. CDR3 amino acids: CASSQDLGRGRETQYF. As DNA, the CDR3 is TGCGCCAGCAGCCAAGATCTCGGCAGGGGGCGAGAGACCCAGTACTTC.

This clone turned up a few times. The chain has TRBV5-1 and TRBJ2-6; D remains ambiguous. This CDR3 has 14 residues. V dropped 2 bases and J dropped 0 bases, with 3 bases sitting between them. Germline CDR1 reads SGHRS; CDR2 reads YFSETQ. The CDR3 DNA sequence: TGCGCCAGCAGCTTCTCCTCTGGGGCCAACGTCCTGACTTTC. This encodes CASSFSSGANVLTF.

For the CDR3, the DNA is TGTGCCAGCAGCTACCCCCCGGGGGACAGGGGTGTCTATGGCTACACCTTC. This gives the protein CASSYPPGDRGVYGYTF. V gene TRBV13 combines with J gene TRBJ1-2; TRBD1 agrees at 10 bases. The CDR3 has 17 residues. The junction had 12 bases not matched to a gene; V was cut back by 4 bases and J by 4 bases. Looked up from germline, CDR1 is PRHDT and CDR2 is FYEKMQ (reference sequence).